A single sample gave rise to the 18 T cell receptor beta chains below, sequenced in a study of CD8+ T cells in alopecia areata. Extracted RNA was reverse transcribed, and the resulting cDNA served as sequencing template. Profiling relied on immunoSEQ multiplex PCR, and the TCRdb table lists in-frame clones only, not all of them. The sample has around 160,000 clones, 75% to 90% seen once; the top ten hold over 12%. The sequencing here drew on CD8+ T cells sorted from blood, taken at week 0. Every receptor here comes from a human donor with alopecia areata.

The J gene is TRBJ2-1, the V gene TRBV29-1, with 13 bases aligning to TRBD2. Trimming at V came to 6 bases and at J to 3 bases, leaving 8 bases not matched to a gene. The germline CDR1 and CDR2 sequences are SQVTM and ANQGSEA. This CDR3 is built from 16 residues. CDR3 coding DNA: TGCAGCGTAGATTCCGGGACTAGCGGGGACTACAATGAGCAGTTCTTC. Protein product: CSVDSGTSGDYNEQFF.

The rearrangement uses TRBV6-5 and TRBJ2-7; tentatively, D is TRBD1 (5 bases). With 6 bases removed from V and 4 bases from J, the gap between germline ends came to 13 bases. In germline, CDR1 is MNHEY, CDR2 SVGAGI. The CDR3 is 13 amino acids. Written as DNA, the CDR3 is TGTGCCAGCAGCCTAACACAGGAATACGAGCAGTACTTC. Amino acid sequence: CASSLTQEYEQYF.

This clone has a single count. V is TRBV27 and J is TRBJ2-5, with TRBD1 matching 10 bases. The J call is in doubt because the DNA end fits TRBJ2-7 better. CDR1 is MNHEY and CDR2 is SMNVEV in the germline V gene (reference sequence). CDR3 length equals 14 residues. The DNA of the CDR3 is TGTGCCAGCAGTGTAGGGACAGGGGTCTACGAGCAGTACTTC. It codes for CASSVGTGVYEQYF.

This chain uses TRBV7-9 with TRBJ2-7; no clear D gene. The germline V and J ends were trimmed by 4 bases and 2 bases, with 12 bases remaining between them. The germline CDR1 and CDR2 sequences are SEHNR and FQNEAQ (reference sequence). There are 14 residues in the CDR3. The CDR3 DNA follows: TGTGCCAGCAGCTCCCCCGGGCCGACCTACGAGCAGTACTTC. Its translation is CASSSPGPTYEQYF.

The rearrangement joins TRBV14 to TRBJ2-2; the D is unclear. The CDR3 loop spans 16 amino acids. V was shortened by 0 bases and J by 3 bases, with 11 bases between the two germline ends. Germline assignment: CDR1 SGHDN and CDR2 FVKESK. CDR3 nucleotides: TGTGCCAGCAGCCAAGATCGGCGCCTGTACACCGGGGAGCTGTTTTTT. As protein: CASSQDRRLYTGELFF.

This clone was seen just once. V gene TRBV19 combines with J gene TRBJ2-7; 9 nucleotides line up with TRBD1. Germline values: CDR1 LNHDA, CDR2 SQIVND (reference sequence). With 5 bases clipped from V and 3 bases from J, the junction kept 5 bases outside the gene matches. The CDR3 has 14 amino acids. Here the CDR3 reads CASSAGQGHYEQYF. For the CDR3, the DNA is TGTGCCAGTAGTGCGGGACAGGGACACTACGAGCAGTACTTC.

The chain couples TRBV14 to TRBJ2-3; tentatively, D is TRBD2 (6 bases). Trimming pared 1 base from V and 3 bases from J, leaving 17 bases between. The CDR3 runs to 17 residues. Germline CDR1 and CDR2: SGHDN and FVKESK. CDR3 amino acids: CASSQARRGLSTDTQYF. CDR3 DNA sequence: TGTGCCAGCAGCCAAGCCCGGCGGGGTTTGAGTACAGATACGCAGTATTTT.

This clone was observed once. The chain uses TRBV7-6 and TRBJ1-1; D is possibly TRBD1 (6 bases). The CDR3 has 15 amino acids. Germline V lookup: CDR1 SGHVS, CDR2 FNYEAQ. Trimming pared 5 bases from V and 1 base from J, leaving 14 bases between. CDR3 residues: CASSMLRTANTEAFF. The CDR3 DNA reads as TGTGCCAGCAGCATGCTTCGGACAGCGAACACTGAAGCTTTCTTT.

This clone occurred once. The V gene is TRBV5-4, the J gene TRBJ2-2; the match to TRBD2 covers 7 bases. The CDR3 sequence is 14 residues long. The germline CDR1 and CDR2 sequences are SGHNT and YYREEE (reference sequence). The J segment lost 6 bases and the V segment lost 1 base, leaving 3 bases of the junction unmatched. CDR3 bases: TGTGCCAGCAGCTTGTGGGCGGGAGCCGGGGAGCTGTTTTTT. Residues: CASSLWAGAGELFF.

The V call is TRBV6-4, the J call TRBJ2-1; D is uncertain. CDR3 length equals 16 residues. The V end was cut by 0 bases, the J end by 4 bases, with 13 bases between. Looked up from germline, CDR1 is MRHNA and CDR2 is SNTAGT. CDR3 sequence (DNA): TGTGCCAGCAGTGACTCCTTGGAATGGGGATACAATGAGCAGTTCTTC. It is translated as CASSDSLEWGYNEQFF.

V is TRBV27 and J is TRBJ1-5; D gene unclear. The CDR3 is 14 amino acids. Germline V gene sequence: CDR1 MNHEY, CDR2 SMNVEV (reference sequence). V lost 1 base to trimming and J lost 3 bases, with 7 bases between them. The CDR3 bases are TGTGCCAGCAGTTTATGGCCTACCAATCAGCCCCAGCATTTT. Encoded protein: CASSLWPTNQPQHF.

Concerning this clone: At one end the junction does not follow the germline gene, possibly because of a read error. The gene calls are TRBV23-1 and TRBJ2-7; D gene uncertain. TRBV23-1 is filed as an ORF, its function uncertain. The CDR3 has 14 amino acids. In DNA form, the CDR3 reads TGTGCCAGCAGCCAAGATCCCGGCCCCTACGAGCAGTACTTC. Amino acid sequence: CASSQDPGPYEQYF.

The gene calls are TRBV15 and TRBJ1-5; D call uncertain. The V end was cut by 0 bases, the J end by 4 bases, with 7 bases between. The germline V gene has CDR1 LNHNV and CDR2 YYDKDF (reference sequence). The CDR3 runs to 14 residues. CDR3 in amino acids: CATSRERGNQPQHF. The CDR3 region has the DNA TGTGCCACCAGCAGAGAACGGGGAAATCAGCCCCAGCATTTT.

This chain links TRBV28 with TRBJ2-3; the match to TRBD1 covers 9 bases. J lost 3 bases, V lost 11 bases, and 9 bases had no gene match. CDR1 is MDHEN and CDR2 is SYDVKM in the germline V gene. CDR3 length: 14 amino acids. The CDR3 here is CASSWTGVTDTQYF. CDR3 sequence (DNA): TGTGCCTCTAGTTGGACAGGGGTTACAGATACGCAGTATTTT.

This clone was seen only a few times. The chain uses TRBV7-9 and TRBJ2-7; the match to TRBD1 covers 9 bases. The CDR3 has 15 residues. V shed 5 bases, J shed 1 base, and the junction held 6 bases outside the gene matches. The germline V gene encodes CDR1 SEHNR and CDR2 FQNEAQ (reference sequence). This chain's CDR3 is CASSPPGQGSYEQYF. The DNA of the CDR3 is TGTGCCAGCAGCCCCCCGGGACAGGGTTCCTACGAGCAGTACTTC.

Of note for this clone: Other DNA variants within this sample encode the same CDR3. CDR3 sequence: CASSAGGDYNEQFF. The CDR3, as DNA: TGTGCCAGTAGCGCCGGGGGCGACTACAATGAGCAGTTCTTC. The V gene is TRBV19, the J gene TRBJ2-1; D might be TRBD1 or TRBD2, each matching 6 bases. CDR1 and CDR2 from the germline V gene are LNHDA and SQIVND (reference sequence). The germline V and J ends were trimmed by 6 bases and 3 bases, with 12 bases remaining between them. The CDR3 sequence is 14 residues long.

The genes are TRBV7-9 and TRBJ2-1; 13 positions match TRBD2. V was pared by 5 bases and J by 4 bases, with 2 bases of the junction left unmatched. The germline CDR1 and CDR2 sequences are SEHNR and FQNEAQ (reference sequence). The CDR3 spans 15 residues. The CDR3 region has the DNA TGTGCCAGCAGCCTGACTAGCGGGAGGTACAATGAGCAGTTCTTC. Protein sequence: CASSLTSGRYNEQFF.

The CDR3 DNA reads TGTGCCAGCAGCCAAGGGACAGCCCTTAGTAATCAGCCCCAGCATTTT. Translated, it gives CASSQGTALSNQPQHF. The genes are TRBV7-2 and TRBJ1-5; 7 bases map to TRBD1. This CDR3 is 16 amino acids long. V gave up 5 bases and J gave up 4 bases; unmatched junction bases: 11. Germline V gene sequence: CDR1 SGHTA, CDR2 FQGNSA.